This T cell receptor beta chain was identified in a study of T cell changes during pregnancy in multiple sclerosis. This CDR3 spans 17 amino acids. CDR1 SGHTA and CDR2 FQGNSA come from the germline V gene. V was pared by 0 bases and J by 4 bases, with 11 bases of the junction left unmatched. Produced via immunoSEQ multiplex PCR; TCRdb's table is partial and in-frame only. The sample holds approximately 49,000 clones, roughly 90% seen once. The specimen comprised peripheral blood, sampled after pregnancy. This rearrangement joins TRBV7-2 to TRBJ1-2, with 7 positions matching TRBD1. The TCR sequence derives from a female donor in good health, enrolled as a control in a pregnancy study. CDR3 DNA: TGTGCCAGCAGCTTAGCGGTTGGACAGGCAAAATTCTATGGCTACACCTTC. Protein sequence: CASSLAVGQAKFYGYTF.